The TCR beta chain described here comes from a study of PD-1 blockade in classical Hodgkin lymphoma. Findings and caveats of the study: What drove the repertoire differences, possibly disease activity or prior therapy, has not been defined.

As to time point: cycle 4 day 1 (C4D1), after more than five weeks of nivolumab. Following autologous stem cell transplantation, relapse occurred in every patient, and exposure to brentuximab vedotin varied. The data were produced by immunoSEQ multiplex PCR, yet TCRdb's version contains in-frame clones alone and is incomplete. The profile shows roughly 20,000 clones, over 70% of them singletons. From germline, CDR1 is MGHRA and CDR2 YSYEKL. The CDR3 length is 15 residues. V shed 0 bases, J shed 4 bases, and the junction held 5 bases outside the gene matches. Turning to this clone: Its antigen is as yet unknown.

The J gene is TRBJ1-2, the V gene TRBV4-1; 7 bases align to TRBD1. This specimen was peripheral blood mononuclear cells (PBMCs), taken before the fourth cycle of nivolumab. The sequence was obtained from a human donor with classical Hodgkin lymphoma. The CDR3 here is CASSQDGGDSYGYTF. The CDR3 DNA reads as TGCGCCAGCAGCCAAGATGGGGGGGACAGCTATGGCTACACCTTC.